Listed here are 3 T cell receptor beta chains from one sample, sequenced in a study of T cell changes during pregnancy in multiple sclerosis. Sequencing was performed with immunoSEQ multiplex PCR; in TCRdb, only in-frame clones are kept and a portion is missing. The data show 55,000 to 65,000 clones, with roughly 90% seen just once and 3% to 4% held by the top ten. The sequenced sample was peripheral blood, obtained in the first trimester of pregnancy. These receptors all come from a female donor in good health, enrolled as a control in a pregnancy study.

The J gene is TRBJ1-2, the V gene TRBV7-9; D unclear. The CDR3 loop spans 14 amino acids. V was clipped by 1 base and J by 7 bases, with 13 bases between them. The V gene's germline CDR1 is SEHNR and CDR2 FQNEAQ (reference sequence). Here the CDR3 reads CASSLGSGESGYTF. DNA of the CDR3: TGTGCCAGCAGCTTAGGGTCGGGAGAATCTGGCTACACCTTC.

The rearrangement joins TRBV29-1 to TRBJ1-2, with D possibly being TRBD1 (5 bases). This CDR3 contains 14 residues. V was clipped by 3 bases and J by 4 bases, with 15 bases between them. In germline, CDR1 is SQVTM, CDR2 ANQGSEA. The DNA of the CDR3 is TGCAGCGTTGAGTTAGCCGGGGGGGGCTATGGCTACACCTTC. Amino acids: CSVELAGGGYGYTF.

The chain couples TRBV29-1 to TRBJ2-1, with 10 bases identical to TRBD2. The CDR3 runs 14 residues. J lost 7 bases, V lost 6 bases, and 9 bases had no gene match. CDR1 and CDR2 (germline): SQVTM, ANQGSEA. CDR3 residues: CSVGSSGRSNEQFF. The CDR3 nucleotides read TGCAGCGTGGGCTCTAGCGGGAGAAGTAATGAGCAGTTCTTC.